This T cell receptor (beta chain) was profiled in a study of radiotherapy plus CTLA-4 blockade in lung cancer. Study context: Across the patients, objective responses occurred in about 19%, and disease control in over 25%. Overall study findings and caveats: Reportedly, early blood T cell clone dynamics best predicted response, with interferon-beta.

Participants had chemo-refractory metastatic non-small-cell lung cancer and were treated with focal radiation plus ipilimumab CTLA-4 blockade. Using immunoSEQ multiplex PCR, the repertoire was profiled, and TCRdb retains in-frame clones only, with some absent. The table lists more than 55,000 clones, about 80% of them singletons. With V trimmed by 0 bases and J by 0 bases, 6 bases remained unmatched. The CDR3 loop spans 19 amino acids. CDR1 is SGHNT, CDR2 YYREEE, per germline (reference sequence). This clone has a handful of counts. Antigen unknown. The chain uses TRBV5-4 and TRBJ2-3, with 14 positions matching TRBD2. Here the sequenced sample was peripheral blood, taken from a patient treated with radiotherapy plus ipilimumab. This receptor was taken from a human donor with non-small cell lung cancer whose response to radiotherapy plus ipilimumab could not be evaluated. This CDR3 is CASSLDGTSGGLSTDTQYF. DNA of the CDR3: TGTGCCAGCAGCTTGGACGGGACTAGCGGGGGCCTTAGCACAGATACGCAGTATTTT. Supplemented by reference TRBV5-4 and TRBJ2-3, the full variable domain reads ETGVTQSPTHLIKTRGQQVTLRCSSQSGHNTVSWYQQALGQGPQFIFQYYREEENGRGNFPPRFSGLQFPNYSSELNVNALELDDSALYLCASSLDGTSGGLSTDTQYFGPGTRLTVL.